The 12 T cell receptor beta chains below all came from one sample that was sequenced in a study of shared clonotypes between healthy human individuals. The data were produced by immunoSEQ multiplex PCR, yet TCRdb's version contains in-frame clones alone and is incomplete. Of 1,500,000 or so clones listed, roughly 96% were seen once; the top ten hold roughly 1.1%. The sequencing sample was made of naive CD4+ T cells sorted from blood. Sample subset: CD45RA+ positively selected. The receptors shown here come from a man under 40 in good health.

This sequence joins TRBV5-1 and TRBJ2-1; D remains ambiguous. Per the germline V gene, CDR1 is SGHRS and CDR2 is YFSETQ. V lost 3 bases to trimming and J lost 0 bases, with 7 bases between them. The CDR3 length is 14 residues. CDR3 amino acids: CASSSDFSYNEQFF. For the CDR3, the DNA is TGCGCCAGCAGCTCCGACTTCTCCTACAATGAGCAGTTCTTC.

This clone was detected once. As the CDR3 is not closed by the conserved phenylalanine or tryptophan, this likely results from a read error. It is unclear where the CDR3 begins or ends on the DNA, so no DNA is shown, and the CDR3 is as TCRdb lists it. The chain combines TRBV28 with TRBJ2-7; the table's D call, TRBD1, has no DNA check behind it. From its first to its last residue, the CDR3 has 13 amino acids. Germline V gene data show CDR1 as MDHEN and CDR2 as SYDVKM. Here the CDR3 reads CASSTRSRDTRGL.

V and J are TRBV5-1 and TRBJ2-1, with 8 bases fitting TRBD2. Germline-derived CDR1 and CDR2 are SGHRS and YFSETQ. Trimming removed 3 bases from V and 0 bases from J; junction bases left unmatched: 14. There are 19 residues in the CDR3. CDR3 sequence reads: CASSSELGLAFISYNEQFF. The CDR3 DNA is TGCGCCAGCAGCTCCGAGCTAGGACTAGCTTTCATCTCCTACAATGAGCAGTTCTTC.

V usage is TRBV10-3 and J usage is TRBJ1-5; D unresolved. From germline, CDR1 is ENHRY and CDR2 SYGVKD. This CDR3 is built from 15 residues. V was pared by 7 bases and J by 2 bases, with 15 bases between. The CDR3 is CAITRPTGGNQPQHF. The DNA of the CDR3 is TGTGCCATCACGAGGCCGACGGGTGGCAATCAGCCCCAGCATTTT.

The V and J genes are TRBV5-4 and TRBJ2-1, with 13 bases identical to TRBD2. Trimming cost V 3 bases and J 4 bases; bases outside gene matches: 4. CDR1 is SGHNT and CDR2 is YYREEE in the germline V gene (reference sequence). This CDR3 spans 16 amino acids. The DNA for the CDR3 is TGTGCCAGCAGCTACAGACTAGCGGGAGGATACAATGAGCAGTTCTTC. Encoded protein: CASSYRLAGGYNEQFF.

Comment on this clone: This sample also contains other DNA sequences that code for the same CDR3. The gene calls are TRBV5-1 and TRBJ2-1, with D unresolved. The V and J ends lost 0 bases and 3 bases respectively, with 7 bases between them. Germline lookup yields CDR1 SGHRS and CDR2 YFSETQ. CDR3 length equals 14 residues. For the CDR3, the DNA is TGCGCCAGCAGCTTGGAGTCCAGCTACAATGAGCAGTTCTTC. It is translated as CASSLESSYNEQFF.

This chain connects TRBV7-2 to TRBJ1-1; D is possibly TRBD1 (6 bases). The CDR3 has 13 amino acids. V was trimmed by 5 bases and J by 5 bases, leaving 12 bases between them. The germline V gene encodes CDR1 SGHTA and CDR2 FQGNSA. The CDR3 is CASSRQRGTEAFF. In nucleotides, the CDR3 is TGTGCCAGCAGCCGACAGAGGGGGACTGAAGCTTTCTTT.

V is TRBV10-2 and J is TRBJ2-1; 7 nucleotides line up with TRBD2. The V segment lost 3 bases and the J segment 4 bases; nucleotides outside the gene matches: 6. The CDR3 has 15 residues. CDR1 is WSHSY and CDR2 is SAAADI in the germline V gene. In DNA, the CDR3 is TGCGCCAGCAGTGACCCCGCTAGCGGTTACAATGAGCAGTTCTTC. Translated, it gives CASSDPASGYNEQFF.

The chain links TRBV29-1 to TRBJ2-3, with a weak D call TRBD1 (6 bases). This CDR3 is 14 amino acids long. The germline gives CDR1 SQVTM, CDR2 ANQGSEA. Trimming took off 6 bases at V and 4 bases at J, with 17 bases between the two ends. The CDR3 loop is CSVPTGLSADTQYF. CDR3 DNA: TGCAGCGTACCGACAGGCTTGAGCGCAGATACGCAGTATTTT.

The chain combines TRBV19 with TRBJ1-5; no clear D gene. The CDR3 spans 19 residues. Looked up from germline, CDR1 is LNHDA and CDR2 is SQIVND (reference sequence). V dropped 8 bases and J dropped 0 bases, with 26 bases sitting between them. CDR3 nucleotide sequence: TGTGCCAGTCGGAGCCAACCCCTAGCTAACCCCTATAGCAATCAGCCCCAGCATTTT. It yields the protein CASRSQPLANPYSNQPQHF. The variable domain in full, completed from reference TRBV19 and TRBJ1-5, reads DGGITQSPKYLFRKEGQNVTLSCEQNLNHDAMYWYRQDPGQGLRLIYYSQIVNDFQKGDIAEGYSVSREKKESFPLTVTSAQKNPTAFYLCASRSQPLANPYSNQPQHFGDGTRLSIL.

In DNA form, the CDR3 reads TGTGCCAGCAGCTTGGGACGGGTCACCGGGGAGCTGTTTTTT. This sequence encodes CASSLGRVTGELFF. The V call is TRBV7-6, the J call TRBJ2-2, with D perhaps being TRBD1 or TRBD2 (5 bases each). V was trimmed by 3 bases and J by 4 bases, leaving 9 bases between them. This CDR3 contains 14 residues. From germline, CDR1 is SGHVS and CDR2 FNYEAQ.

Note on this clone: Other DNA sequences in the sample encode the same CDR3. The chain couples TRBV5-1 to TRBJ1-5; D unresolved. The V end lost 0 bases, the J end lost 4 bases, and 8 bases lay between the germline ends. Per the germline V gene, CDR1 is SGHRS and CDR2 is YFSETQ. The CDR3 spans 14 residues. CDR3 loop: CASSLEAGNQPQHF. For the CDR3, the DNA is TGCGCCAGCAGCTTGGAGGCGGGGAATCAGCCCCAGCATTTT.